What follows are 17 T cell receptor beta chains derived from one specimen sequenced in a study of beta chain features in type 1 diabetes. The sequenced template was cDNA made from the entire isolated RNA. Method: immunoSEQ multiplex PCR; TCRdb's copy keeps in-frame clones and lacks some. The sample gives approximately 170,000 clones, 6% to 9% of which show up once; under 0.6% is in the top ten. Study outcomes and limitations: When Type 1 diabetes patients were examined, their TCRB CDR3s proved moderately but significantly shorter in all four CD4+ subsets.

These TCRs' antigens remain unknown. Sequenced material: central memory CD4+ T cells from blood. The receptors derive from a man aged 18 to 30 with type 1 diabetes.

This clone has a handful of counts. For the CDR3, the DNA is TGCGCCAGCGGGCCTCTTACCTCTGGGGCCAACGTCCTGACTTTC. This encodes CASGPLTSGANVLTF. The genes are TRBV5-1 and TRBJ2-6, with no clear D. The CDR3 length is 15 residues. Trimming pared 7 bases from V and 0 bases from J, leaving 11 bases between. CDR1 SGHRS and CDR2 YFSETQ come from the germline V gene.

The rearrangement links TRBV27 to TRBJ1-1; D ambiguous. Germline V gene lookup returns CDR1 MNHEY and CDR2 SMNVEV (reference sequence). V dropped 6 bases and J dropped 6 bases, with 23 bases sitting between them. This CDR3 has 16 amino acids. The CDR3 sequence is CASSRSLGGRYAEAFF. The DNA of the CDR3 is TGTGCCAGCAGCCGGTCGCTGGGAGGAAGGTATGCTGAAGCTTTCTTT.

This CDR3 reads CASTRSGQGYNEQFF. The CDR3 DNA reads as TGTGCCAGCACCCGATCGGGACAGGGGTACAATGAGCAGTTCTTC. The V gene is TRBV9, the J gene TRBJ2-1; TRBD1 matches 10 bases. The CDR3 has 15 residues. Losses at the gene ends were 6 bases for V and 4 bases for J; bases not matched to a gene: 7. Germline V CDR1 and CDR2: SGDLS, YYNGEE. Filled out from reference TRBV9 and TRBJ2-1, the complete variable domain reads DSGVTQTPKHLITATGQRVTLRCSPRSGDLSVYWYQQSLDQGLQFLIQYYNGEERAKGNILERFSAQQFPDLHSELNLSSLELGDSALYFCASTRSGQGYNEQFFGPGTRLTVL.

This clone was seen only a few times. The chain links TRBV30 to TRBJ2-6; D possibly corresponds to TRBD1 (5 bases). The CDR3 consists of 14 residues. V was cut by 4 bases and J by 0 bases, with 7 bases left in between. Germline CDR1 is GTSNPN and CDR2 is SVGIG (reference sequence). This CDR3 is CAWKGHSGANVLTF. DNA for the CDR3: TGTGCCTGGAAGGGGCACTCTGGGGCCAACGTCCTGACTTTC.

This clone was seen a handful of times. The chain uses TRBV7-2 and TRBJ1-5; D call uncertain. V lost 5 bases and J lost 1, with 12 bases in between. Germline V lookup: CDR1 SGHTA, CDR2 FQGNSA. The CDR3 loop spans 15 amino acids. The CDR3 loop reads CASSTQPGSNQPQHF. In DNA form, the CDR3 reads TGTGCCAGCAGCACCCAGCCGGGAAGCAATCAGCCCCAGCATTTT.

This chain connects TRBV5-4 to TRBJ2-6; perhaps TRBD2 as D (6 bases). This CDR3 region has 17 residues. Trimming cost V 2 bases and J 0 bases, with 12 bases left between them. Germline loops: CDR1 SGHNT, CDR2 YYREEE (reference sequence). For the CDR3, the DNA is TGTGCCAGCAGCTTTGGCGGGGCCCCCTCTGGGGCCAACGTCCTGACTTTC. Its protein product is CASSFGGAPSGANVLTF.

This clone has more than one count but fewer than ten. Here the CDR3 DNA reads TGTGCCTGGAAGTACAGCGGGACTTACAATGAGCAGTTCTTC. It yields the protein CAWKYSGTYNEQFF. The chain employs TRBV30 and TRBJ2-1; 7 bases match TRBD2. CDR3 length: 14 residues. Trimming at V came to 4 bases and at J to 4 bases, leaving 7 bases not matched to a gene. CDR1 and CDR2 (germline): GTSNPN, SVGIG (reference sequence). Full variable domain (missing parts from reference TRBV30 and TRBJ2-1): SQTIHQWPATLVQPVGSPLSLECTVEGTSNPNLYWYRQAAGRGLQLLFYSVGIGQISSEVPQNLSASRPQDRQFILSSKKLLLSDSGFYLCAWKYSGTYNEQFFGPGTRLTVL.

This clone was counted between two and nine times. This chain links TRBV7-2 with TRBJ2-7; D may be TRBD2 (7 bases). Trimming cost V 1 base and J 3 bases, with 13 bases left between them. CDR1 and CDR2 (germline): SGHTA, FQGNSA. The length of the CDR3 is 15 residues. The CDR3 is CASSLGGAGVYEQYF. For the CDR3, the DNA is TGTGCCAGCAGCTTAGGGGGGGCGGGAGTCTACGAGCAGTACTTC.

In its sample, this clone was seen a few times. The rearrangement uses TRBV7-2 and TRBJ2-3, with D maybe TRBD1 (5 bases). Trimming took 1 base from V and 4 from J, leaving 9 bases between them. The CDR3 loop spans 14 amino acids. CDR1 and CDR2 (germline): SGHTA, FQGNSA. In DNA form, the CDR3 reads TGTGCCAGCAGCTTAGGGGCAGGGTCAGATACGCAGTATTTT. This translates into CASSLGAGSDTQYF.

The gene calls are TRBV6-6 and TRBJ2-6; 7 bases match TRBD2. The CDR3 is made up of 16 amino acids. The germline V gene encodes CDR1 MNHNY and CDR2 SVGAGI (reference sequence). V was clipped by 5 bases and J by 0 bases; unmatched bases: 4. This CDR3 is CASSPRTSSGANVLTF. The CDR3 nucleotides are TGTGCCAGCAGTCCCCGGACTAGCTCTGGGGCCAACGTCCTGACTTTC.

V usage is TRBV2 and J usage is TRBJ2-5; D may be TRBD1 (5 bases). Trimming shortened V by 6 bases and J by 0 bases, and 14 bases separated the two germline ends. The CDR3 contains 15 residues. The germline gives CDR1 SNHLY, CDR2 FYNNEI. CDR3 coding DNA: TGTGCCAGCAGGAAGGGGCAAACGAACCAAGAGACCCAGTACTTC. This codes for CASRKGQTNQETQYF.

The V and J genes are TRBV11-2 and TRBJ2-1; 7 bases align to TRBD1. Germline V gene sequence: CDR1 SGHAT, CDR2 FQNNGV. CDR3 size: 15 residues. The V gene end was trimmed by 6 bases and the J gene end by 0 bases; junction bases not matched to a gene: 5. This CDR3 is CASRETGISYNEQFF. CDR3 DNA: TGTGCCAGCAGGGAGACAGGGATCTCCTACAATGAGCAGTTCTTC.

This clone was observed a handful of times. The chain joins TRBV10-3 to TRBJ2-3; TRBD2 matches 12 bases. V lost 10 bases, J lost 2 bases, and 10 bases stayed unmatched. Per the germline V gene, CDR1 is ENHRY and CDR2 is SYGVKD. CDR3 length: 16 residues. The CDR3 loop reads CATLSRLAGDTDTQYF. The CDR3 DNA is TGTGCCACCCTTTCTCGACTAGCGGGAGACACAGATACGCAGTATTTT.

This clone has a handful of counts. This chain connects TRBV21-1 to TRBJ1-4; the tabulated D call, TRBD1, remains unverified against the DNA. TRBV21-1 is flagged as a pseudogene. The CDR3 is made up of 17 amino acids. The CDR3 nucleotides are TGTGCCAGCAGCAAAGACGGAAGGGGGACAGGGGGCAAAAAACTGTTTTTT. It is translated as CASSKDGRGTGGKKLFF.

This clone was observed a handful of times. The rearrangement uses TRBV7-2 and TRBJ1-4; tentative D call: TRBD1 (5 bases). This CDR3 contains 14 residues. Trimming left V 5 bases short and J 10 bases short, with 17 bases between. The V gene's germline CDR1 is SGHTA and CDR2 FQGNSA. The CDR3 here is CASSPAQGRVKLFF. The CDR3 DNA sequence: TGTGCCAGCAGCCCCGCCCAGGGCAGGGTAAAACTGTTTTTT. Filled out from reference TRBV7-2 and TRBJ1-4, the complete variable domain reads GAGVSQSPSNKVTEKGKDVELRCDPISGHTALYWYRQSLGQGLEFLIYFQGNSAPDKSGLPSDRFSAERTGGSVSTLTIQRTQQEDSAVYLCASSPAQGRVKLFFGSGTQLSVL.

The chain carries TRBV9 and TRBJ1-5; 9 nucleotides agree with TRBD1. This CDR3 is built from 15 residues. The ends lost 0 bases at V and 7 bases at J; junction bases unmatched: 5. The germline gives CDR1 SGDLS, CDR2 YYNGEE. CDR3 sequence: CASSVGTGARQPQHF. The DNA of the CDR3 is TGTGCCAGCAGCGTAGGGACAGGGGCCAGACAGCCCCAGCATTTT. Looking up the rest from reference TRBV9 and TRBJ1-5 gives the full variable domain: DSGVTQTPKHLITATGQRVTLRCSPRSGDLSVYWYQQSLDQGLQFLIQYYNGEERAKGNILERFSAQQFPDLHSELNLSSLELGDSALYFCASSVGTGARQPQHFGDGTRLSIL.

This clone was picked up a small number of times. This sequence joins TRBV6-5 and TRBJ1-3; D might be TRBD1 (5 bases). Germline CDR1 and CDR2: MNHEY and SVGAGI. This CDR3 contains 13 residues. V dropped 4 bases and J dropped 7 bases, with 11 bases sitting between them. CDR3 amino acids: CASSSGRGNTIYF. The CDR3 coding sequence is TGTGCCAGCAGTTCCGGACGGGGGAACACCATATATTTT.